The 29 T cell receptor beta chains listed next were all sequenced from one sample in a study of blood T cell repertoires in COVID-19. This table comes from immunoSEQ multiplex PCR, and its TCRdb copy is limited to in-frame clones, with some not included. The profile shows fewer than 120,000 clones, 87% of them singletons. The sample taken for sequencing was peripheral blood. The receptors stem from a human donor in a cohort sampled during active COVID-19.

This clone has a single count. The V and J genes are TRBV23-1 and TRBJ2-7, with 7 bases matching TRBD1. TRBV23-1 is reported as an ORF; its role is uncertain. The CDR3 spans 16 residues. V shed 4 bases, J shed 6 bases, and the junction held 15 bases outside the gene matches. The CDR3 bases are TGCGCCAGCAGTCGAAGAAACCGGGACAGATTACGCGAGCAGTACTTC. This codes for CASSRRNRDRLREQYF.

The gene calls are TRBV29-1 and TRBJ2-7; 9 bases line up with TRBD2. The CDR3 has 15 amino acids. The junction had 8 bases not matched to a gene; V was cut back by 4 bases and J by 1 base. Germline CDR1 SQVTM, CDR2 ANQGSEA. CDR3 residues: CSVGGWSGRSYEQYF. The DNA of the CDR3 is TGCAGCGTTGGGGGTTGGAGCGGGAGGTCCTACGAGCAGTACTTC.

This sequence joins TRBV7-9 and TRBJ1-1; D unclear. Germline V gene lookup returns CDR1 SEHNR and CDR2 FQNEAQ (reference sequence). V dropped 0 bases and J dropped 11 bases, with 13 bases sitting between them. There are 13 residues in the CDR3. CDR3 sequence reads: CASSLAVKSRAFF. DNA for the CDR3: TGTGCCAGCAGCTTAGCGGTTAAGTCTCGGGCTTTCTTT.

This chain links TRBV30 with TRBJ2-3; 9 bases line up with TRBD2. V shed 2 bases and J 4 bases; nucleotides not matched to a gene: 7. Germline-derived CDR1 and CDR2 are GTSNPN and SVGIG (reference sequence). The CDR3 runs to 15 residues. In DNA, the CDR3 is TGTGCCTGGAGTTCCGCGGGGGGGCCCGCAGATACGCAGTATTTT. This encodes CAWSSAGGPADTQYF.

The chain links TRBV6-5 to TRBJ1-4; no definite D call. CDR3 length: 14 residues. Germline loops: CDR1 MNHEY, CDR2 SVGAGI. The V and J ends lost 9 bases and 2 bases respectively, with 13 bases between them. CDR3: CASHTGGTNEKLFF. The CDR3 bases are TGTGCCAGTCACACTGGAGGGACTAATGAAAAACTGTTTTTT.

The chain is built from TRBV5-4 and TRBJ2-7, with D possibly being TRBD1 (6 bases). The ends were cut back, 3 bases at V and 4 bases at J, with 14 bases in the middle. The CDR3 has 14 amino acids. The V gene's germline CDR1 is SGHNT and CDR2 YYREEE (reference sequence). CDR3 protein: CASSSGTSNYEQYF. As DNA, the CDR3 is TGTGCCAGCAGCTCCGGGACATCCAATTACGAGCAGTACTTC.

This clone was seen a few times. This chain connects TRBV27 to TRBJ2-2; 9 nucleotides agree with TRBD2. Looked up from germline, CDR1 is MNHEY and CDR2 is SMNVEV (reference sequence). The CDR3 loop spans 17 amino acids. Trimming cost V 1 base and J 5 bases; bases outside gene matches: 8. CDR3 sequence reads: CASSLFVAGGKTGELFF. The CDR3 DNA reads TGTGCCAGCAGTTTATTCGTGGCGGGAGGGAAGACCGGGGAGCTGTTTTTT.

The chain combines TRBV19 with TRBJ1-5; D remains ambiguous. Germline V gene lookup returns CDR1 LNHDA and CDR2 SQIVND (reference sequence). V was shortened by 3 bases and J by 6 bases, with 12 bases between the two germline ends. The CDR3 is 14 amino acids. The CDR3 DNA is TGTGCCAGTAGTATCGGGAGCACGGGTCAGCCCCAGCATTTT. Translation: CASSIGSTGQPQHF.

The chain uses TRBV12-3 or TRBV12-4 and TRBJ2-3; 7 bases align to TRBD2. The CDR3 has 12 residues. The CDR3 spells CAWRESTDTQYF. CDR3 nucleotides: TGTGCATGGCGGGAGTCCACAGATACGCAGTATTTT.

The chain links TRBV5-1 to TRBJ1-1; no reliable D call. Trimming shortened V by 0 bases and J by 1 base, and 10 bases separated the two germline ends. The germline CDR1 and CDR2 sequences are SGHRS and YFSETQ. The CDR3 sequence is 15 residues long. In DNA form, the CDR3 reads TGCGCCAGCAGCTTGGTAGAACTGCCGAACACTGAAGCTTTCTTT. This translates into CASSLVELPNTEAFF. The entire variable domain, with the rest obtained from reference TRBV5-1 and TRBJ1-1, is as follows: KAGVTQTPRYLIKTRGQQVTLSCSPISGHRSVSWYQQTPGQGLQFLFEYFSETQRNKGNFPGRFSGRQFSNSRSEMNVSTLELGDSALYLCASSLVELPNTEAFFGQGTRLTVV.

The genes are TRBV20-1 and TRBJ2-1; D remains ambiguous. V gave up 3 bases and J gave up 0 bases, with 12 bases separating them. The germline CDR1 and CDR2 sequences are DFQATT and SNEGSKA (reference sequence). This CDR3 contains 15 residues. CDR3 sequence: CSASNAESSYNEQFF. DNA of the CDR3: TGCAGTGCTAGTAACGCGGAGAGCTCCTACAATGAGCAGTTCTTC.

This clone is a singleton in its sample. The J gene is TRBJ1-3, the V gene TRBV5-1; 8 bases line up with TRBD1. The CDR3 has 17 amino acids. V shed 5 bases, J shed 4 bases, and the junction held 14 bases outside the gene matches. Germline V gives CDR1 SGHRS, CDR2 YFSETQ. The CDR3 region is CASSQGPGQGQGNTIYF. CDR3 DNA: TGCGCCAGCAGTCAAGGTCCAGGACAGGGTCAAGGAAACACCATATATTTT.

The chain uses TRBV10-3 and TRBJ2-2; D is possibly TRBD1 (5 bases). Deletions cut 5 bases from V and 8 bases from J, with 9 bases between. Germline V lookup: CDR1 ENHRY, CDR2 SYGVKD. CDR3 size: 12 residues. The CDR3 loop reads CAISRGEGELFF. DNA of the CDR3: TGTGCCATCAGTAGGGGCGAAGGGGAGCTGTTTTTT.

This clone was seen once. The V call is TRBV5-1, the J call TRBJ1-2; the match to TRBD1 covers 9 bases. The trim removed 5 bases at V and 7 bases at J, leaving 9 bases unmatched. The CDR3 has 14 amino acids. Germline values: CDR1 SGHRS, CDR2 YFSETQ. The CDR3 DNA follows: TGCGCCAGCAGTAAAGGGACAGGGATTAGTGGCTACACCTTC. Its translation is CASSKGTGISGYTF.

The V and J genes are TRBV28 and TRBJ2-7; TRBD2 matches 9 bases. Germline V gives CDR1 MDHEN, CDR2 SYDVKM. V lost 5 bases, J lost 2 bases, and 4 bases stayed unmatched. The CDR3 has 14 residues. The CDR3 coding sequence is TGTGCCAGCAGTCCGCGCGGGGGGGCCTACGAGCAGTACTTC. It encodes CASSPRGGAYEQYF.

The chain's CDR3 is CASSSRGPSRYDYGYTF. The CDR3 bases are TGTGCCAGTTCTAGTAGGGGTCCTTCTCGTTACGACTATGGCTACACCTTC. This chain uses TRBV28 with TRBJ1-2, with D tentatively TRBD1 (5 bases). This CDR3 is 17 amino acids long. V dropped 9 bases and J dropped 3 bases, with 26 bases sitting between them. Germline CDR1 MDHEN, CDR2 SYDVKM.

This chain connects TRBV29-1 to TRBJ1-3; 7 bases map to TRBD1. The CDR3 sequence is 14 residues long. V lost 1 base and J lost 4; bases outside the gene matches: 4. Germline V gene data show CDR1 as SQVTM and CDR2 as ANQGSEA. CDR3 bases: TGCAGCGTTGAAGGAGGGACAGTAGGAAACACCATATATTTT. Translated, it gives CSVEGGTVGNTIYF.

This chain links TRBV5-1 with TRBJ2-7; 7 nucleotides align to TRBD1. This CDR3 contains 15 residues. Per germline, CDR1 SGHRS and CDR2 YFSETQ. V shed 0 bases, J shed 4 bases, and the junction held 7 bases outside the gene matches. This CDR3 is CASSLAPGQSYEQYF. Written as DNA, the CDR3 is TGCGCCAGCAGCTTGGCCCCGGGACAGAGTTACGAGCAGTACTTC.

CDR3 DNA sequence: TGTGCCAGCCGCCATCTAGTGAACACTGAAGCTTTCTTT. This sequence encodes CASRHLVNTEAFF. The genes are TRBV2 and TRBJ1-1; D remains ambiguous. V was shortened by 8 bases and J by 0 bases, with 10 bases between the two germline ends. CDR1 is SNHLY, CDR2 FYNNEI, per germline. The CDR3 totals 13 residues.

The gene calls are TRBV7-3 and TRBJ1-1; possibly TRBD1 for D (6 bases). Germline V gene data show CDR1 as SGHTA and CDR2 as FQGTGA. This CDR3 has 13 amino acids. V was cut by 6 bases and J by 6 bases, with 14 bases left in between. For the CDR3, the DNA is TGTGCCAGCAGACGCTACAGGGAATCTGAAGCTTTCTTT. This gives the protein CASRRYRESEAFF.

V is TRBV7-8 and J is TRBJ2-5, with D uncertain. Trimming pared 8 bases from V and 2 bases from J, leaving 6 bases between. This CDR3 spans 11 amino acids. The germline gives CDR1 SGHVS, CDR2 FQNEAQ. This chain's CDR3 is CASRRQETQYF. The DNA of the CDR3 is TGTGCCAGCCGCAGGCAAGAGACCCAGTACTTC.

The V call is TRBV7-2, the J call TRBJ1-3, with D possibly TRBD1 on 6 matching bases. The V end was cut by 4 bases, the J end by 2 bases, with 12 bases between. CDR3 length: 15 residues. Per germline, CDR1 SGHTA and CDR2 FQGNSA. DNA of the CDR3: TGTGCCAGCAGCTCTAACAGGGTCACTGGAAACACCATATATTTT. Its protein product is CASSSNRVTGNTIYF.

The chain employs TRBV6-5 and TRBJ1-1; 9 nucleotides match TRBD1. V was clipped by 6 bases and J by 5 bases; unmatched bases: 7. The CDR3 is made up of 14 amino acids. The germline gives CDR1 MNHEY, CDR2 SVGAGI. The DNA of the CDR3 is TGTGCCAGCAGCAATGGACAGGGGTGGACTGAAGCTTTCTTT. Translated: CASSNGQGWTEAFF.

V is TRBV6-1 and J is TRBJ1-1, with D possibly matching TRBD1 (5 bases). V lost 1 base, J lost 2 bases, and 8 bases lay in between. The CDR3 covers 14 residues. The V gene's germline CDR1 is MNHNS and CDR2 SASEGT. In nucleotides, the CDR3 is TGTGCCAGCAGTGAAGGACAGCATAACACTGAAGCTTTCTTT. It translates to CASSEGQHNTEAFF.

The rearrangement joins TRBV27 to TRBJ2-1; 9 bases match TRBD2. CDR1 is MNHEY, CDR2 SMNVEV, per germline (reference sequence). The V and J ends lost 2 bases and 8 bases, in that order; junction bases with no gene match: 7. The CDR3 consists of 15 residues. The CDR3 loop reads CASSLAGGPWDEQFF. The DNA of the CDR3 is TGTGCCAGCAGTTTAGCGGGGGGGCCGTGGGATGAGCAGTTCTTC.

The chain is built from TRBV5-8 and TRBJ2-3, with 8 bases that match TRBD2. The CDR3 has 15 amino acids. Germline CDR1 reads SGHTS; CDR2 reads YDEGEE. V shed 2 bases, J shed 4 bases, and the junction held 6 bases outside the gene matches. Here the CDR3 DNA reads TGTGCCAGCAGCTTCACGGGAGGGCCCCCAGATACGCAGTATTTT. It is translated as CASSFTGGPPDTQYF.

This clone has a single count. The chain uses TRBV19 and TRBJ1-6, with 8 bases that match TRBD1. The CDR3 sequence is 15 residues long. Germline CDR1 reads LNHDA; CDR2 reads SQIVND (reference sequence). Trimming cost V 3 bases and J 6 bases; bases outside gene matches: 4. CDR3 sequence: CASSIGDRGNSPLHF. The CDR3 nucleotides are TGTGCCAGTAGTATTGGAGACAGGGGTAATTCACCCCTCCACTTT.

This rearrangement joins TRBV4-2 to TRBJ2-2; TRBD1 matches at 8 bases. This CDR3 comprises 18 residues. The V gene's germline CDR1 is LGHNA and CDR2 YNFKEQ. V dropped 3 bases and J dropped 3; count of bases not matched to a gene: 12. The CDR3 here is CASSQALRTGSYTGELFF. CDR3 coding DNA: TGTGCCAGCAGCCAGGCCCTTAGGACAGGGTCTTACACCGGGGAGCTGTTTTTT.

This chain uses TRBV11-2 with TRBJ1-6; 10 bases line up with TRBD1. V trimming: 5 bases; J trimming: 7 bases; junction bases outside the gene matches: 8. Looked up from germline, CDR1 is SGHAT and CDR2 is FQNNGV. This CDR3 region has 16 residues. The CDR3 region has the DNA TGTGCCAGCAGCGCACGGACAGGGGGTAGCAATTCACCCCTCCACTTT. Translated: CASSARTGGSNSPLHF.